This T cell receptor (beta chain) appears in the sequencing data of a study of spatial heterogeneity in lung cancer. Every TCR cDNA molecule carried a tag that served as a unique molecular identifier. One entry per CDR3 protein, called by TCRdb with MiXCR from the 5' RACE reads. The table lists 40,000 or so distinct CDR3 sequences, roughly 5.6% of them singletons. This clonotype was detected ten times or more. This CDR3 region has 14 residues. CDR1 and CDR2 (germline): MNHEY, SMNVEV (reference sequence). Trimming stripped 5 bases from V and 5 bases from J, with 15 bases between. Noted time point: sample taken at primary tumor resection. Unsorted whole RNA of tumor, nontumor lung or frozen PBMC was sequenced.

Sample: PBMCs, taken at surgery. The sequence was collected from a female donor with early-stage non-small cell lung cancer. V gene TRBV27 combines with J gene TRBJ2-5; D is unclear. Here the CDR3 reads CASSPSGPRETQYF. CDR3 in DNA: TGTGCCAGCAGTCCTTCCGGGCCAAGGGAGACCCAGTACTTC.